The text below deals with one TCR beta chain. This entry belongs to a study of blood T cell repertoires in COVID-19. About the research overall: COVID-19 samples from acute and convalescent phases originated in the United States, Italy and Spain.

In the authors' workflow: Amplification of reference gene primers provided the estimated nucleated cell counts. Data came from immunoSEQ multiplex PCR; TCRdb stores just in-frame clones and leaves some out. The D gene and trimming were derived from the DNA, and the V and J assignments and clone size from that table. In the table there are 25,000 to 30,000 clones, 81% of which are singletons. This receptor was obtained from a woman aged 55-69 years with acute or convalescent COVID-19. Sequenced input: peripheral blood.

The CDR3 spells CASSLLGQGSTDTQYF. The CDR3 DNA follows: TGCGCCAGCAGCTTGTTAGGACAGGGAAGCACAGATACGCAGTATTTT. The chain couples TRBV5-1 to TRBJ2-3; 8 bases fit TRBD1. The CDR3 extends over 16 amino acids. Germline CDR1 and CDR2: SGHRS and YFSETQ. V gave up 1 base and J gave up 0 bases; unmatched junction bases: 4.